This T cell receptor (beta chain) was recorded in a study of early stage breast cancer tumors. Across the whole study: Of around 16 invasive breast tumors, more than ten were hormone receptor-positive, HER2-negative. Study-level results: Tumor and normal breast were distinguished via blood comparison in about 90% of the 16 patients.

The CDR3 loop spans 16 amino acids. Germline V gene data show CDR1 as SGHNT and CDR2 as YYREEE (reference sequence). V lost 4 bases to trimming and J lost 3 bases, with 19 bases between them. On this clone: Its antigen remains unknown.

Tumor samples used roughly 20-55 mg of diced tissue. Using immunoSEQ multiplex PCR, the repertoire was profiled, and TCRdb retains in-frame clones only, with some absent. This table has about 25,000 clones, less than 75% appearing once. This TCR was recovered from a person in their 60s with breast cancer. Sequencing input: breast tumor tissue. The chain uses TRBV5-4 and TRBJ1-2; D is unresolved. In nucleotides, the CDR3 is TGTGCCAGCAGCATCCCAGGCGGGTCGAGTGACTATGGCTACACCTTC. Protein sequence: CASSIPGGSSDYGYTF. Looking up the rest from reference TRBV5-4 and TRBJ1-2 gives the full variable domain: ETGVTQSPTHLIKTRGQQVTLRCSSQSGHNTVSWYQQALGQGPQFIFQYYREEENGRGNFPPRFSGLQFPNYSSELNVNALELDDSALYLCASSIPGGSSDYGYTFGSGTRLTVV.